This entry lists 19 T cell receptor beta chains sequenced from one sample in a study of blood T cells in healthy people across ages. Sample-barcoded 5' priming and a J-beta primer mix drove a second PCR of roughly 6 to 12 cycles. TCRdb re-called the 5' RACE reads through MiXCR, storing one row per CDR3 protein. Among about 1,600,000 distinct CDR3 sequences, 42% were seen once, and the ten largest hold roughly 8.2%. Sequenced: blood. The origin of the receptors is a woman between 18 and 29 years old in good health.

This clonotype was picked up a small number of times. The chain joins TRBV5-1 to TRBJ2-3, with 12 bases aligning to TRBD2. The CDR3 is 15 residues long. The junction had 4 bases not matched to a gene; V was cut back by 4 bases and J by 4 bases. Per germline, CDR1 SGHRS and CDR2 YFSETQ. CDR3 loop: CASSQPSGGADTQYF. Written as DNA, the CDR3 is TGCGCCAGCAGCCAACCTAGCGGGGGGGCAGATACGCAGTATTTT.

A single count supports this clonotype. V gene TRBV27 combines with J gene TRBJ1-5; 8 bases fit TRBD1. This CDR3 is built from 16 residues. V shed 5 bases, J shed 3 bases, and the junction held 9 bases outside the gene matches. In germline, CDR1 is MNHEY, CDR2 SMNVEV (reference sequence). CDR3 sequence (DNA): TGTGCCAGCAGTCTCGAAAAGGACAGGGCCAATCAGCCCCAGCATTTT. Its translation: CASSLEKDRANQPQHF.

This clonotype was counted between two and nine times. V and J are TRBV14 and TRBJ2-4; 10 bases line up with TRBD2. With the DNA end fitting TRBJ2-7 better, the J assignment may be wrong. Germline values: CDR1 SGHDN, CDR2 FVKESK. The CDR3 totals 15 residues. CDR3 nucleotide sequence: TGTGCCAGCAGCCCTAGCGGGAGAGGGGCCTACGAGCAGTACTTC. It codes for CASSPSGRGAYEQYF.

Note on this clonotype: Mismatch with germline at one junction end may stem from a read error. The chain is built from TRBV7-9 and TRBJ2-5; TRBD1 aligns across 7 bases. Germline lookup yields CDR1 SEHNR and CDR2 FQNEAQ (reference sequence). The CDR3 is 14 amino acids. The CDR3 bases are TGTGCCAGCAGCTCGGGACAGACTCAAGAGGCCCAGTACTTC. Translated: CASSSGQTQEAQYF. Full variable domain (rest looked up from reference TRBV7-9 and TRBJ2-5): DTGVSQNPRHKITKRGQNVTFRCDPISEHNRLYWYRQTLGQGPEFLTYFQNEAQLEKSRLLSDRFSAERPKGSFSTLEIQRTEQGDSAMYLCASSSGQTQEAQYFGPGTRLLVL.

The sample holds a few counts of this clonotype. The rearrangement links TRBV20-1 to TRBJ2-5; possibly TRBD2 for D (6 bases). The V and J ends lost 1 base and 3 bases respectively, with 15 bases between them. Germline values: CDR1 DFQATT, CDR2 SNEGSKA (reference sequence). The CDR3 runs 15 residues. CDR3 nucleotide sequence: TGCAGTGCTAGAGTCCCAGCGGGCTATAAAGAGACCCAGTACTTC. Translation: CSARVPAGYKETQYF.

V gene TRBV6-5 combines with J gene TRBJ2-1; TRBD1 agrees at 7 bases. The V segment lost 7 bases and the J segment 10 bases; nucleotides outside the gene matches: 13. Looked up from germline, CDR1 is MNHEY and CDR2 is SVGAGI. The CDR3 extends over 14 amino acids. CDR3 sequence: CASTRGRGYYEQFF. In DNA form, the CDR3 reads TGTGCCAGCACCAGAGGCAGGGGGTACTACGAGCAGTTCTTC.

This clonotype was seen a few times. CDR3 protein: CASSQGLAGGDIQYF. In DNA, the CDR3 is TGTGCCAGCAGCCAAGGACTAGCGGGAGGTGACATTCAGTACTTC. The chain combines TRBV4-2 with TRBJ2-4; the match to TRBD2 covers 13 bases. This CDR3 has 15 amino acids. CDR1 LGHNA and CDR2 YNFKEQ come from the germline V gene. Trimming removed 1 base from V and 8 bases from J; junction bases left unmatched: 2.

Note on this clonotype: One junction end disagrees with the germline gene, perhaps due to a read error. The chain employs TRBV3-1 and TRBJ1-2; D might be TRBD1 (5 bases). The CDR3 is made up of 15 amino acids. Germline V gives CDR1 LGHDT, CDR2 YNNKEL (reference sequence). The CDR3 nucleotides are TGTGACAGCAGCCAAGACAGTCGACTTGGCTATGGCTACACCTTC. Translating gives CDSSQDSRLGYGYTF.

The chain joins TRBV20-1 to TRBJ2-7; TRBD1 agrees at 8 bases. Germline V gene sequence: CDR1 DFQATT, CDR2 SNEGSKA (reference sequence). CDR3 length: 12 amino acids. The CDR3 DNA is TGCAGCCTGACAGGGGTCTCCTACGAGCAGTACTTC. Protein product: CSLTGVSYEQYF.

In this sample, this clonotype turned up many times. The V call is TRBV25-1, the J call TRBJ1-2; 8 bases map to TRBD1. The ends lost 5 bases at V and 4 bases at J; junction bases unmatched: 0. The CDR3 spans 12 residues. The V gene's germline CDR1 is MGHDK and CDR2 SYGVNS. The CDR3: CASSTGGYGYTF. The DNA for the CDR3 is TGTGCCAGCAGTACAGGGGGCTATGGCTACACCTTC.

For this clonotype: Sequence at one end of the junction differs from germline and may be a read error. V gene TRBV25-1 combines with J gene TRBJ2-7; TRBD2 might be the D (6 bases). Germline V gives CDR1 MGHDK, CDR2 SYGVNS. This CDR3 has 13 amino acids. The CDR3 spells CASSVGSAYKQYF. In DNA, the CDR3 is TGTGCCAGCAGTGTCGGGAGTGCCTACAAGCAGTACTTC.

The J gene is TRBJ2-1, the V gene TRBV29-1; TRBD2 matches at 7 bases. CDR3 size: 17 residues. Losses at the gene ends were 0 bases for V and 4 bases for J; bases not matched to a gene: 12. In germline, CDR1 is SQVTM, CDR2 ANQGSEA. The DNA for the CDR3 is TGCAGCGTTGAAGATCGGCTAGCGGCGTACAAATACAATGAGCAGTTCTTC. The encoded protein is CSVEDRLAAYKYNEQFF.

In its sample, this clonotype was seen a few times. The chain employs TRBV5-1 and TRBJ2-5; a possible D gene is TRBD2 (6 bases). V was clipped by 4 bases and J by 2 bases, with 12 bases between them. CDR3 length: 14 residues. CDR1 and CDR2 (germline): SGHRS, YFSETQ. The chain's CDR3 is CASSNTAGQETQYF. CDR3 in DNA: TGCGCCAGCAGCAATACAGCGGGTCAAGAGACCCAGTACTTC.

The chain uses TRBV7-3 and TRBJ2-1, with D tentatively TRBD1 (5 bases). V was clipped by 8 bases and J by 5 bases, with 16 bases between them. Germline loops: CDR1 SGHTA, CDR2 FQGTGA. The CDR3 is 14 amino acids. The CDR3 nucleotides are TGTGCCAGCTTAGGCAGGGCTAACGACAATGAGCAGTTCTTC. Its translation is CASLGRANDNEQFF.

The chain employs TRBV20-1 and TRBJ2-5; 7 nucleotides match TRBD2. The V gene end was trimmed by 4 bases and the J gene end by 8 bases; junction bases not matched to a gene: 16. In germline, CDR1 is DFQATT, CDR2 SNEGSKA (reference sequence). The CDR3 spans 15 residues. The CDR3 coding sequence is TGCAGTGCTAAGGTCCCCGCAGCGGGGAAAGGAACCCAGTACTTC. This gives the protein CSAKVPAAGKGTQYF.

The chain is built from TRBV27 and TRBJ1-2, with a possible D match to TRBD1 (5 bases). From germline, CDR1 is MNHEY and CDR2 SMNVEV (reference sequence). The CDR3 loop spans 14 amino acids. The V and J ends lost 8 bases and 7 bases respectively, with 20 bases between them. The CDR3 loop reads CASRVTSGGSGYTF. DNA for the CDR3: TGTGCCAGCCGCGTTACGTCGGGGGGTTCTGGCTACACCTTC.

This clonotype was seen a handful of times. The chain employs TRBV28 and TRBJ2-7, with TRBD2 matching 13 bases. This CDR3 contains 18 residues. J gave up 5 bases and V 8 bases, and 18 bases lay outside the gene matches. Germline CDR1 reads MDHEN; CDR2 reads SYDVKM. CDR3 loop: CASVGTSGGGLSQHEQYF. In DNA, the CDR3 is TGTGCCAGCGTCGGCACTAGCGGGGGGGGGTTGAGTCAGCACGAGCAGTACTTC.

The chain joins TRBV11-2 to TRBJ2-7, with D perhaps matching TRBD2 (6 bases). Trimming shortened V by 0 bases and J by 7 bases, and 13 bases separated the two germline ends. The CDR3 runs to 14 residues. Per the germline V gene, CDR1 is SGHAT and CDR2 is FQNNGV. The CDR3 loop is CASSLEAGWSEQYF. CDR3 nucleotide sequence: TGTGCCAGCAGCTTAGAAGCGGGCTGGAGTGAGCAGTACTTC.

The CDR3 sequence is CASQQGNQPQHF. DNA of the CDR3: TGTGCCAGCCAGCAGGGTAATCAGCCCCAGCATTTT. The V call is TRBV7-9, the J call TRBJ1-5, with D maybe TRBD1 (5 bases). V was trimmed by 8 bases and J by 4 bases, leaving 9 bases between them. Germline V gives CDR1 SEHNR, CDR2 FQNEAQ (reference sequence). CDR3 size: 12 residues.